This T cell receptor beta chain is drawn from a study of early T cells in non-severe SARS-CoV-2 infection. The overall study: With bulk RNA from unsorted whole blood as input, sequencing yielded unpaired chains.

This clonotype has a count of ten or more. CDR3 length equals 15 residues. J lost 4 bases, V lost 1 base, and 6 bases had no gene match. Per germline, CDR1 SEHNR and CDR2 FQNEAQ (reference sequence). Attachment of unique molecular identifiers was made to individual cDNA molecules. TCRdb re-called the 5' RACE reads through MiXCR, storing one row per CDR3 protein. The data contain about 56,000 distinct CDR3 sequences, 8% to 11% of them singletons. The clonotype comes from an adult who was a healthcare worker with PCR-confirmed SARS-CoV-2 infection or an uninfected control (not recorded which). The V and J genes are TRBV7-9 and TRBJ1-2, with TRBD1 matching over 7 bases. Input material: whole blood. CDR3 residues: CASSLVWDSFYGYTF. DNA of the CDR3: TGTGCCAGCAGCTTAGTATGGGACAGTTTCTATGGCTACACCTTC.